The 20 T cell receptor beta chains in this list originate from one sample, sequenced in a study of T-cell reconstitution after alpha-beta-depleted transplantation in children. Unique molecular identifiers tagged the TCRbeta library. MiXCR, run by TCRdb on the PCR reads, gives a single entry per CDR3 protein. Altogether 350,000 to 500,000 distinct CDR3 sequences are present, approximately 42% being singletons, with the ten largest covering 25% to 30%. The material sequenced was PBMCs, taken before TCRalphabeta/CD19-depleted stem cell transplant. The receptors shown here come from a girl aged 2 to 10 with aplastic anemia, due to receive a stem cell transplant.

Many counts were recorded for this clonotype. This chain joins TRBV5-6 and TRBJ2-1; D not certain. This CDR3 has 14 amino acids. Germline CDR1 SGHDT, CDR2 YYEEEE. Trimming removed 3 bases at V and 7 bases at J, with 14 bases between. The CDR3 coding sequence is TGTGCCAGCAGCTACGAGAGTTACGAGAATGAGCAGTTCTTC. Amino acids: CASSYESYENEQFF.

The table lists this clonotype with a few counts. The genes are TRBV5-1 and TRBJ2-1; TRBD2 agrees at 12 bases. CDR1 is SGHRS, CDR2 YFSETQ, per germline. The CDR3 spans 18 residues. Germline trimming cut 4 bases from V and 13 bases from J; bases unmatched to any gene: 21. The CDR3 nucleotides are TGCGCCAGCAGCATCGGACTAGCGGGACCCCGGGCCCACAATCATCAGTTCTTC. This translates into CASSIGLAGPRAHNHQFF.

V usage is TRBV10-3 and J usage is TRBJ2-1, with D tentatively TRBD1 (5 bases). Germline V CDR1 and CDR2: ENHRY, SYGVKD. V lost 1 base to trimming and J lost 5 bases, with 9 bases between them. CDR3 length: 14 residues. In DNA, the CDR3 is TGTGCCATCAGTGAGTTGGCAGGGAACAATGAGCAGTTCTTC. This codes for CAISELAGNNEQFF.

Here the CDR3 DNA reads TGCGCCAGCAGTGATCCAGGGTCCTACGAGCAGTACTTC. It codes for CASSDPGSYEQYF. The chain recombines TRBV10-2 with TRBJ2-7, with a possible D match to TRBD1 (5 bases). The CDR3 contains 13 residues. Germline V gene data show CDR1 as WSHSY and CDR2 as SAAADI. Trimming cost V 3 bases and J 1 base, with 7 bases left between them.

The chain carries TRBV3-1 and TRBJ1-5; 7 bases match TRBD1. V shed 4 bases and J 5 bases; nucleotides not matched to a gene: 5. CDR1 LGHDT and CDR2 YNNKEL come from the germline V gene (reference sequence). The CDR3 spans 14 residues. CDR3 in DNA: TGTGCCAGCAGCCCAGGGGGTGGGGATCAGCCCCAGCATTTT. Translation gives CASSPGGGDQPQHF.

This sequence joins TRBV5-1 and TRBJ2-7; 10 nucleotides line up with TRBD1. Germline trimming cut 2 bases from V and 2 bases from J; bases unmatched to any gene: 4. The CDR3 consists of 15 residues. CDR1 is SGHRS, CDR2 YFSETQ, per germline. In DNA, the CDR3 is TGCGCCAGCAGCTTCCGGACAGGGGGAACCTACGAGCAGTACTTC. The encoded protein is CASSFRTGGTYEQYF.

The sample holds many counts of this clonotype. CDR3: CSARTRQGANTEAFF. CDR3 in DNA: TGCAGTGCTAGAACTCGACAGGGGGCGAATACTGAAGCTTTCTTT. The chain uses TRBV20-1 and TRBJ1-1, with 10 nucleotides matching TRBD1. V lost 2 bases to trimming and J lost 5 bases; unmatched junction nucleotides: 8. The CDR3 is made up of 15 amino acids. CDR1 and CDR2 (germline): DFQATT, SNEGSKA (reference sequence).

The CDR3 loop is CASSPRDRVSYNEQFF. As DNA, the CDR3 is TGTGCCAGCAGCCCCCGGGACAGGGTCTCCTACAATGAGCAGTTCTTC. The rearrangement links TRBV28 to TRBJ2-1; 9 bases map to TRBD1. CDR1 MDHEN and CDR2 SYDVKM come from the germline V gene. V gave up 6 bases and J gave up 0 bases; unmatched junction bases: 6. The length of the CDR3 is 16 residues.

The chain is built from TRBV6-1 and TRBJ2-7; 15 nucleotides agree with TRBD2. In germline, CDR1 is MNHNS, CDR2 SASEGT. This CDR3 contains 17 residues. J gave up 0 bases and V 6 bases, and 6 bases lay outside the gene matches. DNA of the CDR3: TGTGCCAGCAGACAAGGGACTAGCGGGGGGAGCTCCTACGAGCAGTACTTC. This sequence encodes CASRQGTSGGSSYEQYF.

In this sample, this clonotype turned up many times. The V and J genes are TRBV4-3 and TRBJ2-1; TRBD2 matches at 7 bases. The CDR3 is 15 residues long. V shed 1 base and J 7 bases; nucleotides not matched to a gene: 7. CDR1 is LGHNA, CDR2 YSLEER, per germline. The CDR3 loop reads CASSQVGRGANEQFF. CDR3 nucleotides: TGCGCCAGCAGCCAAGTGGGGAGGGGCGCGAATGAGCAGTTCTTC.

This clonotype was picked up a small number of times. The V gene is TRBV5-5, the J gene TRBJ2-1, with TRBD2 matching 7 bases. CDR1 and CDR2 from the germline V gene are SGHKS and YYEKEE (reference sequence). CDR3 length equals 16 residues. The junction had 8 bases not matched to a gene; V was cut back by 1 base and J by 4 bases. Here the CDR3 DNA reads TGTGCCAGCAGCTTGAATACGGGGGGTCGATACAATGAGCAGTTCTTC. It codes for CASSLNTGGRYNEQFF. The full variable domain, in which reference TRBV5-5 and TRBJ2-1 provide the parts outside the CDR3, is DAGVTQSPTHLIKTRGQQVTLRCSPISGHKSVSWYQQVLGQGPQFIFQYYEKEERGRGNFPDRFSARQFPNYSSELNVNALLLGDSALYLCASSLNTGGRYNEQFFGPGTRLTVL.

This chain links TRBV12-3 or TRBV12-4 with TRBJ1-5; TRBD1 aligns across 9 bases. Trimming cost V 6 bases and J 6 bases; bases outside gene matches: 6. The CDR3 loop spans 14 amino acids. The CDR3 loop reads CASSTTGGSQPQHF. The CDR3 DNA reads as TGTGCCAGCAGCACGACAGGGGGAAGTCAGCCCCAGCATTTT.

The V and J genes are TRBV15 and TRBJ1-1, with no clear D. CDR1 is LNHNV and CDR2 is YYDKDF in the germline V gene (reference sequence). V was clipped by 4 bases and J by 2 bases, with 8 bases between them. This CDR3 contains 13 residues. This chain's CDR3 is CATSKKSNTEAFF. The CDR3 DNA reads TGTGCCACCAGCAAAAAGTCCAACACTGAAGCTTTCTTT.

This clonotype was counted a single time. V and J are TRBV20-1 and TRBJ2-1; maybe TRBD2 (5 bases). The CDR3 is made up of 14 amino acids. The germline V gene encodes CDR1 DFQATT and CDR2 SNEGSKA (reference sequence). Trimming took 1 base from V and 9 from J, leaving 16 bases between them. CDR3: CSARGSSLRGEQFF. The CDR3 DNA sequence: TGCAGTGCTAGAGGTTCTAGCTTGAGAGGTGAGCAGTTCTTC.

This clonotype was detected a few times. The chain couples TRBV7-9 to TRBJ2-1, with D possibly being TRBD2 (6 bases). Germline V CDR1 and CDR2: SEHNR, FQNEAQ (reference sequence). The V and J ends lost 2 bases and 6 bases respectively, with 20 bases between them. The CDR3 is made up of 17 amino acids. This CDR3 is CASSLLTSTRLFNEQFF. Here the CDR3 DNA reads TGTGCCAGCAGCTTACTTACCTCGACTAGATTGTTCAATGAGCAGTTCTTC. The whole variable domain, filled in from reference TRBV7-9 and TRBJ2-1, reads DTGVSQNPRHKITKRGQNVTFRCDPISEHNRLYWYRQTLGQGPEFLTYFQNEAQLEKSRLLSDRFSAERPKGSFSTLEIQRTEQGDSAMYLCASSLLTSTRLFNEQFFGPGTRLTVL.

V is TRBV15 and J is TRBJ1-1; D is unresolved. CDR3 length equals 13 residues. Trimming removed 1 base at V and 5 bases at J, with 8 bases between. CDR1 is LNHNV and CDR2 is YYDKDF in the germline V gene (reference sequence). The DNA of the CDR3 is TGTGCCACCAGCAGAGCACAGAGTACTGAAGCTTTCTTT. Its protein product is CATSRAQSTEAFF.

The V call is TRBV24-1, the J call TRBJ2-3, with 7 bases lining up with TRBD2. Germline lookup yields CDR1 KGHDR and CDR2 SFDVKD. This CDR3 has 15 residues. V was clipped by 1 base and J by 3 bases; unmatched bases: 3. The CDR3 bases are TGTGCCACCAGTGATTTTGGAGCGGGGACAGATACGCAGTATTTT. Its protein is CATSDFGAGTDTQYF.

The gene calls are TRBV7-9 and TRBJ1-3; perhaps TRBD1 as D (5 bases). CDR1 is SEHNR and CDR2 is FQNEAQ in the germline V gene (reference sequence). Trimming removed 5 bases from V and 0 bases from J, with 14 bases in between. This CDR3 region has 16 residues. CDR3 DNA: TGTGCCAGCAGCATGGGGGGTCTGGGCTCTGGAAACACCATATATTTT. Translation gives CASSMGGLGSGNTIYF.

The J gene is TRBJ1-1, the V gene TRBV20-1, with no clear D. Germline CDR1 reads DFQATT; CDR2 reads SNEGSKA (reference sequence). This CDR3 has 14 amino acids. V dropped 3 bases and J dropped 0 bases, with 11 bases sitting between them. The DNA of the CDR3 is TGCAGTGCTAGGATGACAAATATGAACACTGAAGCTTTCTTT. Translation gives CSARMTNMNTEAFF.

In its sample, this clonotype was seen many times. V usage is TRBV29-1 and J usage is TRBJ1-3; D might be TRBD1 (6 bases). The CDR3 sequence is 14 residues long. V was cut by 7 bases and J by 7 bases, with 20 bases left in between. Germline V lookup: CDR1 SQVTM, CDR2 ANQGSEA. CDR3 sequence reads: CSARSPTQGNTIYF. CDR3 nucleotides: TGCAGCGCCCGTTCCCCTACTCAGGGGAACACCATATATTTT.